The 32 T cell receptor beta chains below all came from one sample that was sequenced in a study of blood T cell repertoires in COVID-19. Using immunoSEQ multiplex PCR, the repertoire was profiled, and TCRdb retains in-frame clones only, with some absent. The data hold about 59,000 clones, with approximately 81% observed a single time. The sequenced sample was peripheral blood. These receptors were obtained from a woman aged 80 or over with active or convalescent COVID-19.

The chain joins TRBV6-1 to TRBJ1-1; 7 bases agree with TRBD1. J gave up 0 bases and V 2 bases, and 15 bases lay outside the gene matches. There are 19 residues in the CDR3. Germline CDR1 reads MNHNS; CDR2 reads SASEGT. The CDR3 DNA is TGTGCCAGCAGTGAATATCTTATGTGGCAGGGGGGATTGAACACTGAAGCTTTCTTT. Amino acids: CASSEYLMWQGGLNTEAFF.

The V and J genes are TRBV5-6 and TRBJ1-2; no firm D call. V was shortened by 1 base and J by 8 bases, with 12 bases between the two germline ends. Germline V lookup: CDR1 SGHDT, CDR2 YYEEEE. The CDR3 is 13 amino acids. The CDR3 reads CASSLNSPAGYTF. CDR3 nucleotides: TGTGCCAGCAGCTTGAACAGCCCAGCCGGCTACACCTTC.

This chain links TRBV9 with TRBJ1-4; the D gene is possibly TRBD1 (5 bases). Germline CDR1 SGDLS, CDR2 YYNGEE. V was pared by 4 bases and J by 3 bases, with 10 bases between. The CDR3 consists of 14 residues. The DNA for the CDR3 is TGTGCCAGCAGCAGCAGGGCCTCTAATGAAAAACTGTTTTTT. It is translated as CASSSRASNEKLFF.

The chain is built from TRBV2 and TRBJ1-5; 9 bases line up with TRBD1. CDR3 length: 13 residues. V shed 6 bases, J shed 5 bases, and the junction held 2 bases outside the gene matches. Germline CDR1 SNHLY, CDR2 FYNNEI. The CDR3 DNA follows: TGTGCCAGCAGGACAGGGGGAGATCAGCCCCAGCATTTT. Protein product: CASRTGGDQPQHF.

This clone appeared a few times. The rearrangement links TRBV9 to TRBJ2-1, with 7 nucleotides matching TRBD1. Germline V gives CDR1 SGDLS, CDR2 YYNGEE. The trim removed 4 bases at V and 0 bases at J, leaving 7 bases unmatched. The CDR3 runs to 16 residues. The DNA for the CDR3 is TGTGCCAGCAGCCCCCGACAGGGTAGCTCCTACAATGAGCAGTTCTTC. Amino acids: CASSPRQGSSYNEQFF.

This clone was detected a few times. The same CDR3 is also encoded by other DNA sequences in this sample. The chain is built from TRBV3-1 (or the pseudogene TRBV3-2) and TRBJ2-2; 12 bases agree with TRBD2. There are 16 residues in the CDR3. CDR1 and CDR2 (germline): LGHDT, YNNKEL (reference sequence). The J segment lost 4 bases and the V segment lost 4 bases, leaving 4 bases of the junction unmatched. DNA for the CDR3: TGTGCCAGCAGCCTAGGGACTAGCGGGCCCACCGGGGAGCTGTTTTTT. Translated, it gives CASSLGTSGPTGELFF.

The J gene is TRBJ1-1, the V gene TRBV7-9; D gene ambiguous. V gave up 1 base and J gave up 7 bases, with 10 bases separating them. From germline, CDR1 is SEHNR and CDR2 FQNEAQ (reference sequence). The CDR3 contains 13 residues. The chain's CDR3 is CASSLGTMLEAFF. The CDR3 DNA sequence: TGTGCCAGCAGCTTAGGCACAATGCTTGAAGCTTTCTTT.

This clone came up once. This chain links TRBV7-9 with TRBJ1-1, with no clear D. The ends were cut back, 7 bases at V and 1 base at J, with 7 bases in the middle. The CDR3 is 12 residues long. Germline values: CDR1 SEHNR, CDR2 FQNEAQ (reference sequence). The CDR3 region is CASMAGNTEAFF. The CDR3, as DNA: TGTGCCAGCATGGCGGGGAACACTGAAGCTTTCTTT.

The chain has TRBV19 and TRBJ1-1; D uncertain. This CDR3 contains 14 residues. The V end was cut by 5 bases, the J end by 0 bases, with 10 bases between. The germline CDR1 and CDR2 sequences are LNHDA and SQIVND (reference sequence). The CDR3 spells CASSLLGMNTEAFF. The CDR3 nucleotides read TGTGCCAGTAGTCTCCTCGGGATGAACACTGAAGCTTTCTTT.

This chain uses TRBV6-5 with TRBJ1-2; D gene ambiguous. Germline CDR1 MNHEY, CDR2 SVGAGI. The CDR3 sequence is 14 residues long. Between the trimmed V and J ends, which lost 0 bases and 7 bases, there was a span of 12 bases. As DNA, the CDR3 is TGTGCCAGCAGTTACTCGTGGGAGGGTAGTGGCTACACCTTC. This codes for CASSYSWEGSGYTF.

This clone was counted between two and nine times. J is TRBJ1-1 and V is TRBV7-6; D unclear. Germline CDR1 is SGHVS and CDR2 is FNYEAQ. This CDR3 has 16 amino acids. Trimming shortened V by 0 bases and J by 4 bases, and 15 bases separated the two germline ends. The CDR3 region is CASSLADEGVSTEAFF. CDR3 sequence (DNA): TGTGCCAGCAGCTTAGCGGATGAGGGAGTTAGCACTGAAGCTTTCTTT.

The genes are TRBV5-1 and TRBJ2-3, with TRBD2 as a possible D gene (6 bases). Per the germline V gene, CDR1 is SGHRS and CDR2 is YFSETQ. Trimming left V 5 bases short and J 0 bases short, with 13 bases between. The CDR3 length is 15 residues. DNA of the CDR3: TGCGCCAGCAGGCGGGACTCAGCTAGCACAGATACGCAGTATTTT. It yields the protein CASRRDSASTDTQYF.

The gene calls are TRBV18 and TRBJ2-3, with TRBD2 matching over 12 bases. The CDR3 runs 16 residues. V gave up 3 bases and J gave up 5 bases; unmatched junction bases: 6. Germline V gives CDR1 KGHSH, CDR2 LQKENI. Here the CDR3 reads CASSPPATSGGDTQYF. The CDR3 DNA is TGTGCCAGCTCACCCCCGGCGACTAGCGGGGGAGATACGCAGTATTTT.

The CDR3 DNA sequence: TGTGCCAGCGGAACCGGGACTAGCGGTCCGCGGGGCACAGATACGCAGTATTTT. Translated: CASGTGTSGPRGTDTQYF. This chain joins TRBV13 and TRBJ2-3; 11 bases line up with TRBD2. Losses at the gene ends were 8 bases for V and 1 base for J; bases not matched to a gene: 14. From germline, CDR1 is PRHDT and CDR2 FYEKMQ (reference sequence). CDR3 length equals 18 residues.

This CDR3 is CASSTLAGGPTGELFF. The CDR3 DNA sequence: TGCGCCAGCAGCACACTAGCGGGGGGGCCCACCGGGGAGCTGTTTTTT. J is TRBJ2-2 and V is TRBV5-1; 13 bases agree with TRBD2. Germline lookup yields CDR1 SGHRS and CDR2 YFSETQ. The CDR3 has 16 amino acids. The ends lost 4 bases at V and 4 bases at J; junction bases unmatched: 4. The full variable domain, completed using reference TRBV5-1 and TRBJ2-2, is KAGVTQTPRYLIKTRGQQVTLSCSPISGHRSVSWYQQTPGQGLQFLFEYFSETQRNKGNFPGRFSGRQFSNSRSEMNVSTLELGDSALYLCASSTLAGGPTGELFFGEGSRLTVL.

The gene calls are TRBV4-1 and TRBJ2-3; no definite D call. Trimming removed 0 bases from V and 2 bases from J, with 9 bases in between. Germline loops: CDR1 MGHRA, CDR2 YSYEKL. The CDR3 contains 15 residues. The CDR3 region has the DNA TGCGCCAGCAGCCAAGAAAAGCCTAACACAGATACGCAGTATTTT. Translating it yields CASSQEKPNTDTQYF.

The chain is built from TRBV7-2 and TRBJ1-2; D unresolved. The CDR3 is 16 amino acids. V was clipped by 4 bases and J by 0 bases, with 15 bases between them. Germline V CDR1 and CDR2: SGHTA, FQGNSA. CDR3 DNA sequence: TGTGCCAGCAGCTCCCCCCTCCTTAGTGCTAACTATGGCTACACCTTC. Translation: CASSSPLLSANYGYTF.

The J gene is TRBJ2-1, the V gene TRBV27, with D possibly matching TRBD2 (6 bases). V lost 8 bases, J lost 2 bases, and 13 bases lay in between. Germline-derived CDR1 and CDR2 are MNHEY and SMNVEV (reference sequence). The CDR3 covers 14 residues. The chain's CDR3 is CASGSGYAYNEQFF. DNA for the CDR3: TGTGCCAGCGGTAGCGGATACGCCTACAATGAGCAGTTCTTC.

The chain joins TRBV27 to TRBJ2-1; a weak D match, TRBD1 (6 bases). The CDR3 is 15 amino acids. Deletions cut 8 bases from V and 0 bases from J, with 14 bases between. Germline values: CDR1 MNHEY, CDR2 SMNVEV (reference sequence). CDR3 region: CASWRQAHSYNEQFF. CDR3 bases: TGTGCCAGCTGGAGACAGGCCCACTCCTACAATGAGCAGTTCTTC.

On this clone itself: This same CDR3 is encoded by further DNA sequences in the sample. The chain links TRBV24-1 to TRBJ2-1; 12 nucleotides line up with TRBD2. V was clipped by 4 bases and J by 5 bases; unmatched bases: 5. The CDR3 has 16 amino acids. CDR1 is KGHDR and CDR2 is SFDVKD in the germline V gene. In DNA form, the CDR3 reads TGTGCCACCAGTGACCCAACTAGCGGGGGGAACAATGAGCAGTTCTTC. It is translated as CATSDPTSGGNNEQFF.

The rearrangement joins TRBV3-1 (or the pseudogene TRBV3-2) to TRBJ2-7; D is perhaps TRBD2 (5 bases). V was shortened by 0 bases and J by 1 base, with 10 bases between the two germline ends. The CDR3 has 15 amino acids. Looked up from germline, CDR1 is LGHDT and CDR2 is YNNKEL (reference sequence). The CDR3 DNA follows: TGTGCCAGCAGCCAAGATCGACTACCTTCCTACGAGCAGTACTTC. This sequence encodes CASSQDRLPSYEQYF.

The chain couples TRBV18 to TRBJ1-4; 11 positions match TRBD1. This CDR3 contains 15 residues. Trimming at V came to 6 bases and at J to 6 bases, leaving 6 bases not matched to a gene. CDR1 is KGHSH, CDR2 LQKENI, per germline. Here the CDR3 DNA reads TGTGCCAGCTCTCCTCCGGGACAGGGGGATGAAAAACTGTTTTTT. Amino acids: CASSPPGQGDEKLFF.

This chain connects TRBV14 to TRBJ2-5; D is undetermined. V was cut by 4 bases and J by 5 bases, with 11 bases left in between. The CDR3 is 13 residues long. Germline CDR1 and CDR2: SGHDN and FVKESK. The CDR3 region is CASSPRGSETQYF. In nucleotides, the CDR3 is TGTGCCAGCAGCCCTCGAGGTTCGGAGACCCAGTACTTC.

Here the CDR3 DNA reads TGTGCCACGGGTGGGCCCCTCAACACCGGGGAGCTGTTTTTT. Translation gives CATGGPLNTGELFF. The rearrangement uses TRBV24-1 and TRBJ2-2; no reliable D call. The germline gives CDR1 KGHDR, CDR2 SFDVKD. V dropped 10 bases and J dropped 2 bases, with 13 bases sitting between them. CDR3 length equals 14 residues.

This clone was seen just once. V and J are TRBV28 and TRBJ2-7; maybe TRBD1 (5 bases). CDR1 is MDHEN and CDR2 is SYDVKM in the germline V gene. V lost 8 bases and J 5 bases, leaving 16 bases between the germline ends. The CDR3 is made up of 13 amino acids. The CDR3 sequence: CASEGPWGHEQYF. The CDR3 bases are TGTGCCAGCGAAGGACCCTGGGGCCACGAGCAGTACTTC.

This clone appeared once. The genes are TRBV5-5 and TRBJ2-1; 8 bases map to TRBD1. The J segment lost 1 base and the V segment lost 0 bases, leaving 3 bases of the junction unmatched. Germline assignment: CDR1 SGHKS and CDR2 YYEKEE (reference sequence). This CDR3 spans 16 amino acids. The CDR3 is CASSLGTGFSYNEQFF. The CDR3, as DNA: TGTGCCAGCAGCTTGGGGACAGGGTTTTCCTACAATGAGCAGTTCTTC.

V is TRBV9 and J is TRBJ1-3; 10 bases are a match to TRBD1. CDR3 length: 18 residues. Trimming took 2 bases from V and 3 from J; bases not matched to a gene: 11. Germline CDR1 SGDLS, CDR2 YYNGEE. CDR3 sequence reads: CASSVRDRGILGGNTIYF. CDR3 nucleotide sequence: TGTGCCAGCAGCGTGCGGGACAGGGGAATCTTAGGTGGAAACACCATATATTTT. The whole variable domain, remainder taken from reference TRBV9 and TRBJ1-3, is DSGVTQTPKHLITATGQRVTLRCSPRSGDLSVYWYQQSLDQGLQFLIQYYNGEERAKGNILERFSAQQFPDLHSELNLSSLELGDSALYFCASSVRDRGILGGNTIYFGEGSWLTVV.

In its sample, this clone was seen a few times. The chain joins TRBV3-1 (or the pseudogene TRBV3-2) to TRBJ1-2; 9 bases match TRBD1. There are 13 residues in the CDR3. Germline CDR1 reads LGHDT; CDR2 reads YNNKEL (reference sequence). With V trimmed by 6 bases and J by 4 bases, 3 bases remained unmatched. The CDR3 here is CASRQGAGYGYTF. CDR3 coding DNA: TGTGCCAGCAGACAGGGGGCTGGCTATGGCTACACCTTC.

The chain employs TRBV11-2 and TRBJ1-2; 8 nucleotides align to TRBD1. The CDR3 spans 12 residues. CDR1 and CDR2 (germline): SGHAT, FQNNGV. Trimming at V came to 5 bases and at J to 8 bases, leaving 4 bases not matched to a gene. As DNA, the CDR3 is TGTGCCAGCAGCCCAGGGACAGGAGGCTACACCTTC. Protein product: CASSPGTGGYTF.

This chain uses TRBV19 with TRBJ1-1; a weak D match, TRBD1 (5 bases). V dropped 4 bases and J dropped 4 bases, with 10 bases sitting between them. CDR3 length: 13 amino acids. From germline, CDR1 is LNHDA and CDR2 SQIVND (reference sequence). The CDR3 DNA reads TGTGCCAGTAGTAGTGTGGGGGGCACTGAAGCTTTCTTT. Its translation: CASSSVGGTEAFF.

This clone was seen only once. This chain connects TRBV7-9 to TRBJ1-1; weak D call: TRBD1 (5 bases). The CDR3 consists of 13 residues. Trimming removed 5 bases at V and 5 bases at J, with 12 bases between. CDR1 and CDR2 from the germline V gene are SEHNR and FQNEAQ (reference sequence). The CDR3 bases are TGTGCCAGCAGCCTCGGGGGAGGGACTGAAGCTTTCTTT. Translation gives CASSLGGGTEAFF.

The V and J genes are TRBV18 and TRBJ2-7; weak D call: TRBD2 (6 bases). Germline CDR1 KGHSH, CDR2 LQKENI. Deletions cut 4 bases from V and 1 base from J, with 11 bases between. The length of the CDR3 is 14 residues. This chain's CDR3 is CASSLGRTSYEQYF. DNA of the CDR3: TGTGCCAGCTCACTAGGGAGGACATCCTACGAGCAGTACTTC.